This T cell receptor (beta chain) was recorded in a study of tissue T cells after allogeneic stem cell transplantation. This clone was counted only a few times. The target antigen is unknown. Genes and germline come from the mouse. The DNA ends 1 residue before the CDR3 does, and the rest of the CDR3 is filled in from the germline J gene. Findings and caveats of the study: Across patients, clones rarely overlapped, yet motif clusters were shared tissue-specifically.

Regarding time point: mouse harvest day 14 after allogeneic transplant. Tail vein injection delivered 10^7 T-cell-depleted bone marrow cells and 10^6 splenic CD5+ T cells. B6 (H2b) cells into BALB/c (H2d) mice; tissues taken at day 7 or 14. Per the germline V gene, CDR1 is KGHPV and CDR2 is FQNQEV (reference sequence). CDR3 length: 15 residues. V lost 6 bases to trimming and J lost 0 bases; unmatched junction nucleotides: 4. Method: immunoSEQ multiplex PCR; TCRdb's copy keeps in-frame clones and lacks some. The repertoire consists of some 7,900 clones, with around 33% occurring once and the leading ten covering roughly 3.5%.

The V and J genes are TRBV26 and TRBJ2-7, with 11 positions matching TRBD2. The sequence came from a female BALB/c mouse given C57BL/6 T cells with graft-versus-host disease after an allogeneic hematopoietic cell transplant. Material for sequencing was skin. The CDR3 here is CASSLGTGGSYEQYF. The sequenced part of the CDR3 DNA is TGTGCCAGCAGCCTTGGGACTGGGGGCTCCTATGAACAGTAC.